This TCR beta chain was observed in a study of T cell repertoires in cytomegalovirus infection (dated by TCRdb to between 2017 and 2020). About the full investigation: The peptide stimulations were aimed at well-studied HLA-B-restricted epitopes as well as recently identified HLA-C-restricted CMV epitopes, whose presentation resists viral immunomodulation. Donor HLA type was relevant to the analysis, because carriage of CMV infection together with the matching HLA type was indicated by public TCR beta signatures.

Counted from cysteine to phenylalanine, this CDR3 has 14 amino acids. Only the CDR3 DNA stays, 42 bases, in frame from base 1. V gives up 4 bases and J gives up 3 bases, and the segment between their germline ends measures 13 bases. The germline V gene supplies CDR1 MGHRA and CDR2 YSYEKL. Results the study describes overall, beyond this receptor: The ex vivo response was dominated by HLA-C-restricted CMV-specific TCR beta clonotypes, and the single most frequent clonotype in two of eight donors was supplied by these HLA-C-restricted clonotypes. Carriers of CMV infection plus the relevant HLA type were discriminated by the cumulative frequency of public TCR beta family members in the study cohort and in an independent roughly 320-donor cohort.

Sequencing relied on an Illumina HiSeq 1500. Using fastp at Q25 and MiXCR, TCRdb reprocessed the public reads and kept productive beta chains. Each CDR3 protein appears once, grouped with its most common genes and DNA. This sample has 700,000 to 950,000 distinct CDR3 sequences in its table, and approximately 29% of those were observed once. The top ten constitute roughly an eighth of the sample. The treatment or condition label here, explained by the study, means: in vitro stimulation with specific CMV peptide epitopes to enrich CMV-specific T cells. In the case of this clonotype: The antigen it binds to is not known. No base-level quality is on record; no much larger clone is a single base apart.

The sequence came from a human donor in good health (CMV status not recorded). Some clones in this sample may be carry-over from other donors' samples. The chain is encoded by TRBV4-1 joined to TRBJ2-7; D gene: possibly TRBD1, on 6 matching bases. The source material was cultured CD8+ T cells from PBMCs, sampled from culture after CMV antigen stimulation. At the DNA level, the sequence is TGCGCCAGCAGCCCCTACGGGACACTCTACGAGCAGTACTTC. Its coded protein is CASSPYGTLYEQYF.